This TCR beta chain stems from a study of shared clonotypes between healthy human individuals (dated by TCRdb to 2018 to 2020). Notes on the research overall: The cohort comprised two women and three men aged 18 to 49 years. Between about 0.94 and 10 billion PBMCs per donor were obtained by leukapheresis. To increase sequencing depth and limit assay-specific biases, different laboratories used diverse techniques to prepare libraries and sequence TCR repertoires. For each donor, CD4 naive and CD4 memory were each run on three plates, CD8 naive on two plates, and CD8 memory on one plate. Blood TCR repertoires of about five healthy adults were deeply sequenced to estimate repertoire size and the extent of clonotype sharing between individuals.

What the study reported, not specific to this receptor: Sampling was restricted to blood, and TCR repertoires in tissue are likely to differ from TCR repertoires in blood. Clonotypes shared by all four sorted-subset donors showed higher generation probabilities than non-shared clonotypes. Across several donors, about 4.5% of naive CD4, roughly 3.4% of naive CD8, under 2.5% of memory CD4, and approximately 0.4% of memory CD8 clonotypes were shared. The genetic and exposure-history diversity represented was limited by the small number of donors. Even with the large sequencing depth, rarefaction of the sorted-subset datasets indicated that sequencing was incomplete. Naive subsets generally had larger estimated clonotype richness than memory subsets did. Pairwise subsampling indicated that sequencing depth was expected to affect the degree of clonotype sharing among donors.

With regard to this clone: This clone's antigen is unknown. No clone much larger than this one lies a single base away; base qualities are absent.

Using the deep immunoSEQ assay, multiplex PCR amplified TCR CDR3 regions from genomic DNA. Extracted genomic DNA from each cell subset was distributed evenly across all wells of several immunoSEQ 96-well plates, and each plate was treated as a replicate. For sorted subsets, 200 to 250 ng of genomic DNA, equivalent to roughly 30,000 T cell genomes, went into each replicate PCR. The purified libraries were quantified using a Qubit 3.0 fluorometer, sized with a Bioanalyzer 2100, and then quantified again using the KAPA Library Quantification kit. Every immunoSEQ 96-well plate was sequenced on a separate single-read 150-cycle Illumina NextSeq 550 flow cell. The study's processing was this. Because the immunoSEQ output included only junctional sequences and no quality scores, the filtering could not be the same as the filtering used for full-length reads. Sequences were annotated with PyIR, a Python wrapper for IgBLAST v1.9, and V/J genes and CDR3 were assigned using IMGT germline references. Reads were removed for weak V/J assignments (E-value above 1e-6), missing CDR3, stop codons, out-of-frame junctions, or ambiguous translated residues. V3J clonotypes were defined as sequences sharing an identical inferred V gene, J gene, and CDR3 amino acid sequence. Percentage overlap between repertoires was calculated by dividing the number of shared unique clonotypes by the size of the smaller repertoire. Repertoire richness was assessed with RTK rarefaction, the Chao1 estimator, and Recon v2.1 estimates of unobserved clonotypes. Generation probabilities for all TCRbeta clonotypes obtained by the gDNA method from a handful of donors were computed using OLGA. TCRdb limited this immuneACCESS table to in-frame rearrangements with V and J called. A share of clones is missing; checked studies link under half to unresolved V genes, and the rest is unexplained. V, J and clone size are taken as reported in that table, and D and trimming were inferred from the DNA itself. The sample table shows 1.5 million to 1.9 million clones, and 95% to 99% are seen once. The ten largest clones represent roughly 0.42% of the sample.

The donors were healthy, HIV-negative adults who had no recently reported acute infections or vaccinations. Only Caucasian adults living in Nashville, Tennessee, USA were represented among the donors. Magnetic negative selection was used to enrich CD4+ T cells, after which naive cells were positively selected on CD45RA and the negative fraction became the memory subset. After blood collection by leukapheresis, PBMCs were isolated using Ficoll-Histopaque density gradient centrifugation and then cryopreserved in the vapor phase of liquid nitrogen. Purity and quantity of every magnetically sorted T cell population were checked by analytical flow cytometry. Each sorted fraction had its genomic DNA isolated and then quantified by UV absorbance on a Nanodrop 2000c. Sequences were obtained from naive CD4+ T cells sorted from blood. The intended sense of this specimen's cell subset or site label: CD45RA+ positively selected. The TCR comes from a man under 40 in good health.

Here is the DNA: TGTGCCAGTATTAGATTGGGTGGGGCTGAAGCTTTCTTT. This is translated as CASIRLGGAEAFF. Recombination connected TRBV19 to TRBJ1-1; the D segment cannot be called with confidence. Relative to germline, V is 7 bases shorter and J is 6 bases shorter, with 15 bases between their ends. From the germline V gene (reference sequence), CDR1 is LNHDA and CDR2 is SQIVND. The CDR3 spans 13 residues, from the cysteine through the phenylalanine. Only the CDR3 DNA stays, 39 bases, in frame from base 1.